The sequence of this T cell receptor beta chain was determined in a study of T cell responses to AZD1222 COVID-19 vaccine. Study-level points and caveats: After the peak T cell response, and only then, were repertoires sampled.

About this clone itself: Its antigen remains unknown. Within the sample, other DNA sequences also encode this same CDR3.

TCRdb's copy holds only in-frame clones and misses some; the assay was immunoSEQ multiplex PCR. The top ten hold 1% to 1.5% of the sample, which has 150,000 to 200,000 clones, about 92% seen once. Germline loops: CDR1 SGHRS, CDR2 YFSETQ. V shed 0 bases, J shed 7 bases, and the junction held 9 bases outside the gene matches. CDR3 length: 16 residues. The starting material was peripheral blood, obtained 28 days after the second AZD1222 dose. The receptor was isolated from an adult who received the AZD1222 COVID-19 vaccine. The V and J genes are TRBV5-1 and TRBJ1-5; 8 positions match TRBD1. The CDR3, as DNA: TGCGCCAGCAGCTTGGGACCCACAGGGGGTGGGCAGCCCCAGCATTTT. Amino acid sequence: CASSLGPTGGGQPQHF.